This TCR beta chain was recovered during a study of EBV T-cell therapy then PD-1 blockade in nasopharyngeal carcinoma. Measured with immunoSEQ multiplex PCR; TCRdb has only the in-frame clones, and not every one. The sample comprises around 19,000 clones, around 84% of which are singletons, and roughly 30% rests with the top ten. This CDR3 spans 14 amino acids. The V end was cut by 2 bases, the J end by 0 bases, with 7 bases between. Germline CDR1 is SGHVS and CDR2 is FNYEAQ. Regarding time point: 266 days after commencement of treatment, after nivolumab therapy. Treatment noted: AdE1-LMPpoly-expanded autologous EBV-specific T-cell therapy followed by anti-PD-1 nivolumab. On this clone itself: Its cognate antigen is unknown.

This receptor was identified in a man aged 40-50 years with nasopharyngeal carcinoma. This sequence joins TRBV7-6 and TRBJ2-5, with D unresolved. The sequences come from CD8+ T cells from blood, collected at day 266 from a patient whose treatment included autologous EBV-specific T cells and nivolumab. CDR3 in amino acids: CASSLNIYQETQYF. CDR3 DNA: TGTGCCAGCAGCTTAAACATCTACCAAGAGACCCAGTACTTC.